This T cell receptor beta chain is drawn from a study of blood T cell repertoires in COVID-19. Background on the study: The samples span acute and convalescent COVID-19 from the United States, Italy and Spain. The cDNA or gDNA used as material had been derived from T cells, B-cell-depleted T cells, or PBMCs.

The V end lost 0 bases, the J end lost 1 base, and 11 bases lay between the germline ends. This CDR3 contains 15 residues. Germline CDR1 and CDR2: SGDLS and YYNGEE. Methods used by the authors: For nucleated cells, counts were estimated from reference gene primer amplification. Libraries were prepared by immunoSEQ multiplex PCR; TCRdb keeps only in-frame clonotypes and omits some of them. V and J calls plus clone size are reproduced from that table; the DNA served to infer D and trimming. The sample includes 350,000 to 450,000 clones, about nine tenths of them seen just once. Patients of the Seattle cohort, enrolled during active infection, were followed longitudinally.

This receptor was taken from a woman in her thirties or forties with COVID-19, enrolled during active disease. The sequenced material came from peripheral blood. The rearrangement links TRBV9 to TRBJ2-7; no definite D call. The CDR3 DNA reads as TGTGCCAGCAGCGTAGCTTGGGCAGCTTCCTACGAGCAGTACTTC. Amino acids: CASSVAWAASYEQYF.